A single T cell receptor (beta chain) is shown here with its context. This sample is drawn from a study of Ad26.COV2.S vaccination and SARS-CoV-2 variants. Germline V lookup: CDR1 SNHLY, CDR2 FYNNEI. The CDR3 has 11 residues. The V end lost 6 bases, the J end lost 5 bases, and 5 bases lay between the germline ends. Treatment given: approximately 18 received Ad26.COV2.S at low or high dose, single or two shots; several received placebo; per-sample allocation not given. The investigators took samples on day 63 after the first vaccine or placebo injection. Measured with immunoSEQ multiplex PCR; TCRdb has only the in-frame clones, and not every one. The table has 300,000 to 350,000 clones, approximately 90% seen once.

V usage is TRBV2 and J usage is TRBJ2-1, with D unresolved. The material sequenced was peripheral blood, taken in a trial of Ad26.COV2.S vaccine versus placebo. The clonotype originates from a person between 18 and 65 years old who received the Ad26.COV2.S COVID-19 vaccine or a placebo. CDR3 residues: CASRGHNEQFF. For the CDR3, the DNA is TGTGCCAGCAGGGGCCACAATGAGCAGTTCTTC.